Below, 27 T cell receptor beta chains from the same sample are listed, as sequenced in a study of persistence of HIV-infected CD4 T cells. Sequencing used immunoSEQ version 4 in survey mode. Using immunoSEQ multiplex PCR, the repertoire was profiled, and TCRdb retains in-frame clones only, with some absent. The table lists 30,000 to 35,000 clones, 75% to 85% of them singletons, with 15% to 20% in the top ten. The stimulus was an HIV-1 Gag 15-mer peptide pool, 0.9 to 1 ug/peptide/mL. CD40L-negative CD69-negative CD45RO-high memory CD4+ T cells were sorted as populations depleted of antigen-responding cells. No antigens are known for them. This material consisted of CD4+ T cells sorted from PBMCs after approximately 20-hour stimulation, taken from a patient who received antiretroviral therapy. The receptor source for this set is an adult woman with HIV who was CMV-seropositive.

The rearrangement uses TRBV7-6 and TRBJ2-3; TRBD1 matches 7 bases. This CDR3 is built from 14 residues. J lost 2 bases, V lost 5 bases, and 4 bases had no gene match. The germline gives CDR1 SGHVS, CDR2 FNYEAQ. CDR3 coding DNA: TGTGCCAGCAGCGCAGGGGGTCACACAGATACGCAGTATTTT. Its translation: CASSAGGHTDTQYF.

V usage is TRBV15 and J usage is TRBJ2-7; TRBD1 matches 7 bases. J lost 1 base, V lost 5 bases, and 11 bases had no gene match. This CDR3 contains 16 residues. Germline V CDR1 and CDR2: LNHNV, YYDKDF (reference sequence). Here the CDR3 DNA reads TGTGCCACCAGCCCCTACCCGGGACAGCAGTCCTACGAGCAGTACTTC. Translation: CATSPYPGQQSYEQYF.

V gene TRBV12-3 or TRBV12-4 combines with J gene TRBJ1-1; TRBD1 might be the D (5 bases). CDR3 length equals 13 residues. Trimming pared 5 bases from V and 9 bases from J, leaving 16 bases between. The chain's CDR3 is CASSPVGKGKAFF. CDR3 nucleotide sequence: TGTGCCAGCAGTCCTGTTGGTAAGGGGAAAGCTTTCTTT.

The J gene is TRBJ1-5, the V gene TRBV9; D possibly corresponds to TRBD1 (5 bases). V was shortened by 3 bases and J by 0 bases, with 13 bases between the two germline ends. Germline lookup yields CDR1 SGDLS and CDR2 YYNGEE. This CDR3 is 16 amino acids long. The DNA for the CDR3 is TGTGCCAGCAGCGCGAGGGGCCTCTATAGCAATCAGCCCCAGCATTTT. Its translation: CASSARGLYSNQPQHF.

The chain uses TRBV7-9 and TRBJ2-3; D remains unclear. Trimming pared 6 bases from V and 1 base from J, leaving 17 bases between. This CDR3 is built from 16 residues. CDR1 is SEHNR and CDR2 is FQNEAQ in the germline V gene (reference sequence). CDR3 sequence: CASSPTPQFGTDTQYF. The DNA of the CDR3 is TGTGCCAGCAGTCCAACCCCACAGTTTGGCACAGATACGCAGTATTTT.

This chain's CDR3 is CASSGPSPSRTEAFF. As DNA, the CDR3 is TGTGCCAGCAGTGGCCCCTCCCCAAGTAGAACTGAAGCTTTCTTT. V and J are TRBV2 and TRBJ1-1; D gene ambiguous. This CDR3 region has 15 residues. Trimming cost V 4 bases and J 5 bases, with 17 bases left between them. CDR1 is SNHLY, CDR2 FYNNEI, per germline.

CDR3: CASTPWVRGGRETQYF. In nucleotides, the CDR3 is TGTGCCAGCACCCCGTGGGTGAGGGGAGGAAGAGAGACCCAGTACTTC. The chain joins TRBV7-2 to TRBJ2-5; weak D call: TRBD2 (6 bases). V shed 7 bases and J shed 4 bases, with 22 bases lying between them. CDR1 is SGHTA, CDR2 FQGNSA, per germline. This CDR3 spans 16 amino acids.

The chain uses TRBV7-2 and TRBJ2-2; D possibly corresponds to TRBD2 (6 bases). This CDR3 has 16 amino acids. Per the germline V gene, CDR1 is SGHTA and CDR2 is FQGNSA. V shed 1 base and J shed 7 bases, with 16 bases lying between them. In nucleotides, the CDR3 is TGTGCCAGCAGCTTAGTCGGAGGGGCAAGCGGCGGGGAGCTGTTTTTT. It yields the protein CASSLVGGASGGELFF.

V is TRBV18 and J is TRBJ1-1, with TRBD1 matching over 8 bases. V lost 5 bases and J lost 3; bases outside the gene matches: 2. This CDR3 spans 13 amino acids. Germline lookup yields CDR1 KGHSH and CDR2 LQKENI. The CDR3 loop is CASSSQGDTEAFF. CDR3 in DNA: TGTGCCAGCTCATCACAGGGGGACACTGAAGCTTTCTTT.

This clone was recorded once. The rearrangement joins TRBV6-2 or TRBV6-3 to TRBJ2-5, with 8 bases matching TRBD2. CDR3 length: 15 residues. Per germline, CDR1 MNHEY and CDR2 SVGEGT. The trim removed 5 bases at V and 4 bases at J, leaving 9 bases unmatched. CDR3 loop: CASSQPGLGAETQYF. CDR3 bases: TGTGCCAGCAGTCAACCGGGACTAGGGGCAGAGACCCAGTACTTC.

The chain couples TRBV7-8 to TRBJ2-7; 7 bases align to TRBD1. The CDR3 sequence is 14 residues long. Unmatched junction bases numbered 5, after V lost 4 bases and J lost 2 bases. The germline gives CDR1 SGHVS, CDR2 FQNEAQ. This chain's CDR3 is CASSSTGQTYEQYF. The CDR3 DNA reads as TGTGCCAGCAGCTCGACGGGACAGACCTACGAGCAGTACTTC. Looking up the rest from reference TRBV7-8 and TRBJ2-7 gives the full variable domain: GAGVSQSPRYKVAKRGQDVALRCDPISGHVSLFWYQQALGQGPEFLTYFQNEAQLDKSGLPSDRFFAERPEGSVSTLKIQRTQQEDSAVYLCASSSTGQTYEQYFGPGTRLTVT.

V usage is TRBV27 and J usage is TRBJ1-1; perhaps TRBD1 as D (5 bases). CDR3 length: 16 amino acids. Germline-derived CDR1 and CDR2 are MNHEY and SMNVEV (reference sequence). Trimming took 6 bases from V and 0 from J, leaving 17 bases between them. CDR3 sequence: CASRARLQALNTEAFF. CDR3 in DNA: TGTGCCAGCAGGGCTAGGTTACAGGCTTTGAACACTGAAGCTTTCTTT.

V usage is TRBV5-6 and J usage is TRBJ2-3; 10 bases map to TRBD2. Trimming cost V 4 bases and J 5 bases; bases outside gene matches: 13. The CDR3 contains 17 residues. Germline loops: CDR1 SGHDT, CDR2 YYEEEE. The CDR3 is CASSRASGRNRGDTQYF. The DNA for the CDR3 is TGTGCCAGCAGCCGGGCTAGCGGGAGAAATAGGGGAGATACGCAGTATTTT.

The chain employs TRBV5-1 and TRBJ2-1, with TRBD1 identical over 7 bases. This CDR3 contains 14 residues. Germline CDR1 is SGHRS and CDR2 is YFSETQ. J lost 5 bases, V lost 4 bases, and 6 bases had no gene match. CDR3 nucleotide sequence: TGCGCCAGCAGCAAAGGGACAGCCAACAATGAGCAGTTCTTC. This gives the protein CASSKGTANNEQFF.

This chain's CDR3 is CARQGAWKQKHLWAFF. CDR3 sequence (DNA): TGTGCCAGACAGGGGGCGTGGAAACAAAAGCATCTTTGGGCTTTCTTT. The V call is TRBV12-1, the J call TRBJ1-1; the D call in the table, TRBD1, was not verified against the DNA. TRBV12-1 is a recognized pseudogene. This CDR3 has 16 residues.

The chain couples TRBV5-1 to TRBJ2-1; D perhaps matches TRBD1 (6 bases). Between the trimmed V and J ends, which lost 1 base and 2 bases, there was a span of 22 bases. The CDR3 spans 19 residues. The V gene's germline CDR1 is SGHRS and CDR2 YFSETQ. Here the CDR3 reads CASSLLRDNSPVTYNEQFF. CDR3 coding DNA: TGCGCCAGCAGCTTGCTCCGGGACAATTCCCCAGTGACCTACAATGAGCAGTTCTTC.

The chain uses TRBV7-9 and TRBJ2-4; unclear D gene. This CDR3 has 15 amino acids. Germline assignment: CDR1 SEHNR and CDR2 FQNEAQ (reference sequence). Deletions cut 1 base from V and 8 bases from J, with 15 bases between. The CDR3, as DNA: TGTGCCAGCAGCTTAGAAGCTAGGGATCGAGACATTCAGTACTTC. It specifies CASSLEARDRDIQYF.

The V gene is TRBV19, the J gene TRBJ1-1, with no clear D. Deletions cut 8 bases from V and 10 bases from J, with 23 bases between. CDR1 and CDR2 (germline): LNHDA, SQIVND (reference sequence). The CDR3 spans 14 residues. The CDR3 sequence is CASLADLRSSRAFF. The CDR3 DNA reads TGTGCCAGTCTCGCAGACCTAAGATCCTCCCGAGCTTTCTTT. The full variable domain, completed using reference TRBV19 and TRBJ1-1, is DGGITQSPKYLFRKEGQNVTLSCEQNLNHDAMYWYRQDPGQGLRLIYYSQIVNDFQKGDIAEGYSVSREKKESFPLTVTSAQKNPTAFYLCASLADLRSSRAFFGQGTRLTVV.

The chain employs TRBV2 and TRBJ1-1; possible D gene TRBD1, 6 bases. CDR3 length: 13 amino acids. V was clipped by 6 bases and J by 7 bases, with 15 bases between them. Per the germline V gene, CDR1 is SNHLY and CDR2 is FYNNEI. The CDR3 nucleotides read TGTGCCAGCAGGGTTGCAGGGGCTGATGAAGCTTTCTTT. This codes for CASRVAGADEAFF.

The chain is built from TRBV5-1 and TRBJ2-3, with D perhaps given as TRBD1 or TRBD2 (5 bases each). Trimming took off 6 bases at V and 0 bases at J, with 8 bases between the two ends. This CDR3 is 13 amino acids long. From germline, CDR1 is SGHRS and CDR2 YFSETQ. CDR3: CASTRDSTDTQYF. CDR3 sequence (DNA): TGCGCCAGCACTCGGGACAGCACAGATACGCAGTATTTT. Variable domain in full (rest from reference TRBV5-1 and TRBJ2-3): KAGVTQTPRYLIKTRGQQVTLSCSPISGHRSVSWYQQTPGQGLQFLFEYFSETQRNKGNFPGRFSGRQFSNSRSEMNVSTLELGDSALYLCASTRDSTDTQYFGPGTRLTVL.

The chain joins TRBV11-3 to TRBJ1-6; D gene uncertain. The CDR3 is made up of 14 amino acids. CDR1 and CDR2 from the germline V gene are SGHNT and YENEEA. Between the trimmed V and J ends, which lost 5 bases and 9 bases, there was a span of 14 bases. CDR3: CASSPGLGSSPLHF. CDR3 coding DNA: TGTGCCAGCAGCCCCGGACTAGGATCTTCACCCCTCCACTTT.

V is TRBV18 and J is TRBJ1-5, with D unresolved. Deletions cut 6 bases from V and 3 bases from J, with 12 bases between. Germline V lookup: CDR1 KGHSH, CDR2 LQKENI. CDR3 length: 14 residues. Here the CDR3 DNA reads TGTGCCAGCTCGCTTCAGAAGAACAATCAGCCCCAGCATTTT. Translated: CASSLQKNNQPQHF.

This clone was counted once. The chain couples TRBV5-1 to TRBJ1-2, with 7 bases identical to TRBD1. With 4 bases clipped from V and 2 bases from J, the junction kept 5 bases outside the gene matches. CDR1 and CDR2 from the germline V gene are SGHRS and YFSETQ. The CDR3 has 14 amino acids. The CDR3 coding sequence is TGCGCCAGCAGCGGGGACAGCTCGAACTATGGCTACACCTTC. Protein product: CASSGDSSNYGYTF.

The J gene is TRBJ2-7, the V gene TRBV18; 7 bases align to TRBD1. The germline V gene has CDR1 KGHSH and CDR2 LQKENI. The CDR3 is 14 residues long. Trimming removed 3 bases from V and 2 bases from J; junction bases left unmatched: 4. The CDR3 DNA follows: TGTGCCAGCTCACCGGCGACAGGGCCCTACGAGCAGTACTTC. Its protein is CASSPATGPYEQYF.

V gene TRBV7-9 combines with J gene TRBJ2-2; TRBD2 agrees at 7 bases. The CDR3 totals 15 residues. Germline V gene lookup returns CDR1 SEHNR and CDR2 FQNEAQ (reference sequence). V was pared by 3 bases and J by 0 bases, with 1 base of the junction left unmatched. The CDR3 region has the DNA TGTGCCAGCAGCTTTAGCGGGTCGAACACCGGGGAGCTGTTTTTT. It encodes CASSFSGSNTGELFF.

The J gene is TRBJ2-1, the V gene TRBV7-8; 10 bases map to TRBD2. The length of the CDR3 is 14 residues. CDR1 is SGHVS and CDR2 is FQNEAQ in the germline V gene. V was pared by 3 bases and J by 10 bases, with 6 bases of the junction left unmatched. The CDR3 is CASSLLAGAFEQFF. CDR3 DNA: TGTGCCAGCAGCTTGCTAGCGGGAGCATTCGAGCAGTTCTTC. The full variable domain, in which reference TRBV7-8 and TRBJ2-1 provide the parts outside the CDR3, is GAGVSQSPRYKVAKRGQDVALRCDPISGHVSLFWYQQALGQGPEFLTYFQNEAQLDKSGLPSDRFFAERPEGSVSTLKIQRTQQEDSAVYLCASSLLAGAFEQFFGPGTRLTVL.

The chain combines TRBV9 with TRBJ1-3, with D tentatively TRBD1 (5 bases). The V end lost 5 bases, the J end lost 4 bases, and 7 bases lay between the germline ends. CDR1 SGDLS and CDR2 YYNGEE come from the germline V gene. CDR3 size: 12 residues. DNA for the CDR3: TGTGCCAGCAGGGGGGAGGGAAACACCATATATTTT. This encodes CASRGEGNTIYF.